The 19 T cell receptor beta chains listed next were all sequenced from one sample in a study of T cell responses to AZD1222 COVID-19 vaccine. Generated by immunoSEQ multiplex PCR, the TCRdb table keeps only in-frame clones and is missing some. Seen here are tens of thousands of clones, roughly 90% observed once, and the top ten hold roughly 2.8%. The source material was peripheral blood, sampled on day 0 of MenACWY control vaccination. The receptor source for this set is an adult in good health.

The chain couples TRBV4-3 to TRBJ1-5; D is uncertain. CDR3 length: 16 residues. Trimming removed 4 bases from V and 3 bases from J, with 16 bases in between. Germline V lookup: CDR1 LGHNA, CDR2 YSLEER. CDR3 DNA sequence: TGCGCCAGCAGCCGGAACACCGGACCGTCCAATCAGCCCCAGCATTTT. Translated: CASSRNTGPSNQPQHF.

This sequence joins TRBV18 and TRBJ2-1; 8 bases agree with TRBD1. The CDR3 extends over 15 amino acids. The ends lost 2 bases at V and 4 bases at J; junction bases unmatched: 4. Germline CDR1 is KGHSH and CDR2 is LQKENI. For the CDR3, the DNA is TGTGCCAGCTCACCAGGACAGGGCTCTTACAATGAGCAGTTCTTC. Residues: CASSPGQGSYNEQFF.

The chain has TRBV6-5 and TRBJ1-1, with D maybe TRBD1 (6 bases). Germline V gives CDR1 MNHEY, CDR2 SVGAGI. The CDR3 length is 15 residues. V dropped 2 bases and J dropped 1 base, with 11 bases sitting between them. The CDR3 DNA reads as TGTGCCAGCAGTTACGGGGACATCTCGAACACTGAAGCTTTCTTT. Translation gives CASSYGDISNTEAFF.

In DNA form, the CDR3 reads TGCGCCAGCAAAGGGGGGGCTGAGACCCAGTACTTC. It translates to CASKGGAETQYF. The chain uses TRBV5-1 and TRBJ2-5; TRBD2 might be the D (7 bases). This CDR3 is 12 amino acids long. CDR1 and CDR2 from the germline V gene are SGHRS and YFSETQ. V lost 6 bases and J 5 bases, leaving 11 bases between the germline ends.

V gene TRBV5-8 combines with J gene TRBJ1-6; D uncertain. V shed 4 bases and J shed 11 bases, with 22 bases lying between them. The CDR3 covers 16 residues. Germline V gene lookup returns CDR1 SGHTS and CDR2 YDEGEE. CDR3 nucleotides: TGTGCCAGCAGCAAACCGCCCGGTTCGAGTCGGCCACCCCTCCACTTT. This gives the protein CASSKPPGSSRPPLHF.

The rearrangement links TRBV7-8 to TRBJ1-2, with D unresolved. CDR1 is SGHVS and CDR2 is FQNEAQ in the germline V gene. The CDR3 is 15 amino acids. V lost 1 base and J lost 3, with 12 bases in between. CDR3 coding DNA: TGTGCCAGCAGCTTAGATGGGAAGTCTCACTATGGCTACACCTTC. Its translation: CASSLDGKSHYGYTF.

The chain joins TRBV6-6 to TRBJ2-7; 7 positions agree with TRBD2. The CDR3 is 15 residues long. Germline V lookup: CDR1 MNHNY, CDR2 SVGAGI (reference sequence). V lost 6 bases, J lost 2 bases, and 10 bases stayed unmatched. CDR3 DNA: TGTGCCAGCAGAACGGAAAGGGAGGGGCCCTACGAGCAGTACTTC. The encoded protein is CASRTEREGPYEQYF.

The V call is TRBV6-2 or TRBV6-3, the J call TRBJ1-6, with 7 bases that match TRBD1. Germline loops: CDR1 MNHEY, CDR2 SVGEGT. This CDR3 spans 14 amino acids. V was pared by 5 bases and J by 10 bases, with 8 bases of the junction left unmatched. In DNA, the CDR3 is TGTGCCAGCAGTCCCGGGACAGTGAGGTCACCCCTCCACTTT. Amino acid sequence: CASSPGTVRSPLHF.

J is TRBJ2-5 and V is TRBV10-3; the D gene is possibly TRBD1 (5 bases). The germline CDR1 and CDR2 sequences are ENHRY and SYGVKD. V dropped 10 bases and J dropped 5 bases, with 20 bases sitting between them. The length of the CDR3 is 14 residues. CDR3: CATHKGQGNETQYF. Here the CDR3 DNA reads TGTGCCACCCATAAGGGGCAGGGTAATGAGACCCAGTACTTC.

The chain couples TRBV27 to TRBJ2-3; maybe TRBD2 (6 bases). V was clipped by 4 bases and J by 1 base, with 27 bases between them. The CDR3 totals 20 residues. Germline V lookup: CDR1 MNHEY, CDR2 SMNVEV (reference sequence). In DNA, the CDR3 is TGTGCCAGCAGTTCCCAAGAAGCTAGCGTCGGGTGGGTCGGCACAGATACGCAGTATTTT. It codes for CASSSQEASVGWVGTDTQYF.

The chain joins TRBV5-1 to TRBJ2-2, with D tentatively TRBD1 (6 bases). CDR3 size: 12 residues. V gave up 5 bases and J gave up 6 bases, with 8 bases separating them. Germline V lookup: CDR1 SGHRS, CDR2 YFSETQ. The CDR3 DNA is TGCGCCAGCAGACAGGGACCCGGGGAGCTGTTTTTT. Protein product: CASRQGPGELFF.

This chain connects TRBV27 to TRBJ1-2; 9 nucleotides match TRBD1. This CDR3 region has 14 residues. V trimming: 6 bases; J trimming: 4 bases; junction bases outside the gene matches: 6. Germline lookup yields CDR1 MNHEY and CDR2 SMNVEV (reference sequence). The CDR3 nucleotides are TGTGCCAGCAGGATGGACAGGGGCCTCTATGGCTACACCTTC. It codes for CASRMDRGLYGYTF.

The genes are TRBV18 and TRBJ2-7, with TRBD2 matching 8 bases. This CDR3 contains 14 residues. The V segment lost 5 bases and the J segment 4 bases; nucleotides outside the gene matches: 7. CDR1 and CDR2 from the germline V gene are KGHSH and LQKENI. For the CDR3, the DNA is TGTGCCAGCTCATCCAACGGGAGGGAATACGAGCAGTACTTC. It specifies CASSSNGREYEQYF.

The chain has TRBV3-1 (or the pseudogene TRBV3-2) and TRBJ2-5; no definite D call. Germline CDR1 reads LGHDT; CDR2 reads YNNKEL (reference sequence). The CDR3 runs 11 residues. The V end lost 6 bases, the J end lost 5 bases, and 7 bases lay between the germline ends. CDR3 in amino acids: CASRTRETQYF. The CDR3 DNA reads TGTGCCAGCAGGACCAGGGAGACCCAGTACTTC.

V and J are TRBV6-2 or TRBV6-3 and TRBJ1-5; D perhaps matches TRBD1 (6 bases). Germline-derived CDR1 and CDR2 are MNHEY and SVGEGT. The CDR3 spans 13 residues. V was cut by 4 bases and J by 6 bases, with 10 bases left in between. As DNA, the CDR3 is TGTGCCAGCAGTTCGAACAGGGCTCAGCCCCAGCATTTT. Its protein is CASSSNRAQPQHF.

V is TRBV12-5 and J is TRBJ2-2; 10 bases are a match to TRBD2. Germline CDR1 is LGHNT and CDR2 is FRNRAP. The CDR3 runs 15 residues. J was trimmed by 2 bases and V by 6 bases; bases with no gene match: 3. The CDR3 sequence: CASGSGGANTGELFF. Written as DNA, the CDR3 is TGTGCTAGTGGCAGCGGGGGGGCTAACACCGGGGAGCTGTTTTTT.

In DNA, the CDR3 is TGTGCCAGCAGTCGGGTGGGCGCCTACGAGCAGTACTTC. This codes for CASSRVGAYEQYF. The J gene is TRBJ2-7, the V gene TRBV27; D is unresolved. V gave up 5 bases and J gave up 2 bases, with 10 bases separating them. This CDR3 region has 13 residues. Germline-derived CDR1 and CDR2 are MNHEY and SMNVEV (reference sequence).

The V gene is TRBV10-3, the J gene TRBJ1-6, with 7 bases that match TRBD1. Germline V lookup: CDR1 ENHRY, CDR2 SYGVKD. J lost 10 bases, V lost 6 bases, and 9 bases had no gene match. The CDR3 is made up of 14 amino acids. As DNA, the CDR3 is TGTGCCATCAGGATGACAGGGACGAGCTCACCCCTCCACTTT. It translates to CAIRMTGTSSPLHF.

The chain combines TRBV4-1 with TRBJ1-4; D unclear. With 1 base removed from V and 6 bases from J, the gap between germline ends came to 15 bases. The germline V gene encodes CDR1 MGHRA and CDR2 YSYEKL. This CDR3 comprises 16 residues. CDR3 protein: CASSQVLIRTDEKLFF. Here the CDR3 DNA reads TGCGCCAGCAGCCAAGTCCTAATTCGGACTGATGAAAAACTGTTTTTT.